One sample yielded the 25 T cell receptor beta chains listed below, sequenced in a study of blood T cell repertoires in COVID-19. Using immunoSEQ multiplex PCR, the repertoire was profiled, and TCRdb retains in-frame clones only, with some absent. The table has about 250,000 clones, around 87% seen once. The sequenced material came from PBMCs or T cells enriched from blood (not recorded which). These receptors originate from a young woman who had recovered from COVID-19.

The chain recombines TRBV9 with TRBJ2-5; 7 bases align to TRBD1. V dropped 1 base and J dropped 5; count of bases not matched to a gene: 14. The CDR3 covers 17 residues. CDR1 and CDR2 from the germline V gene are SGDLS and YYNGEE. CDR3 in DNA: TGTGCCAGCAGCGTAAATAGCTACGAGGGGGCTTCTGAGACCCAGTACTTC. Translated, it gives CASSVNSYEGASETQYF.

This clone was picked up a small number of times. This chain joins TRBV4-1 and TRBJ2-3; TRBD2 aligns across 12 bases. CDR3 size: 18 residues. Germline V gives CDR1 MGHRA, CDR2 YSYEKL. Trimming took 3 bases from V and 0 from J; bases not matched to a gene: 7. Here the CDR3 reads CASSQLAGGRLSTDTQYF. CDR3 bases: TGCGCCAGCAGCCAGCTAGCGGGGGGGAGATTAAGCACAGATACGCAGTATTTT.

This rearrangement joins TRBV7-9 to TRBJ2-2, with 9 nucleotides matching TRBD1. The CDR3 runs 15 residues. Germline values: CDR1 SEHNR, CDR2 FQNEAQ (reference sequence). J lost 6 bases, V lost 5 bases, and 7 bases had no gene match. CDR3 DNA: TGTGCCAGCAGCCGCGGGACAGGGAGGGCCGGGGAGCTGTTTTTT. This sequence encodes CASSRGTGRAGELFF.

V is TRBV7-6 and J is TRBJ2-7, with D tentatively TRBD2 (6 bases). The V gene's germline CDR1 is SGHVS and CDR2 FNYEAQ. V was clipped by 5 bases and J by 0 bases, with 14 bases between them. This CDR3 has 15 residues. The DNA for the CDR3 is TGTGCCAGCAGCACCAAGCGGGCAGGCTCCTACGAGCAGTACTTC. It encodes CASSTKRAGSYEQYF. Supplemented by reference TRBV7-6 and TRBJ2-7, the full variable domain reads GAGVSQSPRYKVTKRGQDVALRCDPISGHVSLYWYRQALGQGPEFLTYFNYEAQQDKSGLPNDRFSAERPEGSISTLTIQRTEQRDSAMYRCASSTKRAGSYEQYFGPGTRLTVT.

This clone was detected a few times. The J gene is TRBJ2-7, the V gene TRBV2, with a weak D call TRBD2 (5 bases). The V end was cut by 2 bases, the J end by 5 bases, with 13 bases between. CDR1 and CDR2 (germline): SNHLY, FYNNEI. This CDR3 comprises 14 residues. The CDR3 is CASSEFIEGNEQYF. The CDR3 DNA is TGTGCCAGCAGTGAATTCATAGAGGGTAACGAGCAGTACTTC.

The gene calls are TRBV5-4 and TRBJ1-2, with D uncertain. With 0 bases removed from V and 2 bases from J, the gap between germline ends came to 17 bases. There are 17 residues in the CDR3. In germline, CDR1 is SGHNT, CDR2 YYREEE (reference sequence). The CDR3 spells CASSLGPEALFNYGYTF. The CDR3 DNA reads TGTGCCAGCAGCTTGGGCCCCGAAGCCCTGTTCAACTATGGCTACACCTTC.

The CDR3 protein is CATSREGQGVPQETQYF. As DNA, the CDR3 is TGTGCCACCAGCAGAGAAGGGCAAGGGGTTCCCCAAGAGACCCAGTACTTC. The V call is TRBV15, the J call TRBJ2-5; maybe TRBD1 (5 bases). The CDR3 is 17 amino acids. V was shortened by 0 bases and J by 1 base, with 15 bases between the two germline ends. Germline V gives CDR1 LNHNV, CDR2 YYDKDF (reference sequence).

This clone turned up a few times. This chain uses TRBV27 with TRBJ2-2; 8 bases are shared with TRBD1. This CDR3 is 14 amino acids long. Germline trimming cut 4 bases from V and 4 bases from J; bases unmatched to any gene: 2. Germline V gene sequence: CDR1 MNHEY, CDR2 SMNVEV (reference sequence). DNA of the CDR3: TGTGCCAGCAGTTACGGACAGGGCACCGGGGAGCTGTTTTTT. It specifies CASSYGQGTGELFF.

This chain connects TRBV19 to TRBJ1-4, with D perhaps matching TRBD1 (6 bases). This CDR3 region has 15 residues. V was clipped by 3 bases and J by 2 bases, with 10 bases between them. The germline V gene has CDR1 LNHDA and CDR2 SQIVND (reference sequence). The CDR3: CASSIARGTNEKLFF. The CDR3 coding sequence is TGTGCCAGTAGTATCGCGAGGGGGACTAATGAAAAACTGTTTTTT.

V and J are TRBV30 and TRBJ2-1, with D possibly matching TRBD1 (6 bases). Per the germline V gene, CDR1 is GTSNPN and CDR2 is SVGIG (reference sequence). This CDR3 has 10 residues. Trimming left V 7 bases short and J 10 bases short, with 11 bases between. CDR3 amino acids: CASQGSEQFF. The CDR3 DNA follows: TGTGCCTCGCAGGGGTCCGAGCAGTTCTTC.

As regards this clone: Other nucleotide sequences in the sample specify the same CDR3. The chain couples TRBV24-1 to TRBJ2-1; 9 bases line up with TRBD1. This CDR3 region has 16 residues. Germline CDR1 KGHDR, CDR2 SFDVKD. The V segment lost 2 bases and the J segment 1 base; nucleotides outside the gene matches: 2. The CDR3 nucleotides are TGTGCCACCAGTGATTCAGGACAGGGGTCCTACAATGAGCAGTTCTTC. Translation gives CATSDSGQGSYNEQFF.

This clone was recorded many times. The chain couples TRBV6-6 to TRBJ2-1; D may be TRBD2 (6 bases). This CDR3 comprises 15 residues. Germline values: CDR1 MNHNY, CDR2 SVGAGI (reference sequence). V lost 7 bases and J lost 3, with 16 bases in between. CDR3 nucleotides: TGTGCCAGCACCCACGGCGGGGAGAACTACAATGAGCAGTTCTTC. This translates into CASTHGGENYNEQFF.

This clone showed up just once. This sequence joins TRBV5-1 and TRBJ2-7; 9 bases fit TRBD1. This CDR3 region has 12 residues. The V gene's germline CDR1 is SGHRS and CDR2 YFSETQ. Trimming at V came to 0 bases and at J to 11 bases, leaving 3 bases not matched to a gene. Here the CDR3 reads CASSLEQGAEYF. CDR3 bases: TGCGCCAGCAGCTTGGAACAGGGGGCGGAGTACTTC.

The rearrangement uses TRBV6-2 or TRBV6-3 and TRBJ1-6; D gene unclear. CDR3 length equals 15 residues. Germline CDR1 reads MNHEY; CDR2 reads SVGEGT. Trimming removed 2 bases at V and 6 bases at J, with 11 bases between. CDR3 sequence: CASSYPDRVNSPLHF. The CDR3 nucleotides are TGTGCCAGCAGTTACCCCGATCGGGTTAATTCACCCCTCCACTTT.

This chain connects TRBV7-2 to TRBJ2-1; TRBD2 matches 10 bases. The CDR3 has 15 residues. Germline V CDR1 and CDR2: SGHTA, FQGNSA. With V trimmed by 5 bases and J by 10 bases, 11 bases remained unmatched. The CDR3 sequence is CASSPRSSGGPEQFF. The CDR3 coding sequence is TGTGCCAGCAGCCCGCGGAGTAGCGGGGGGCCCGAGCAGTTCTTC.

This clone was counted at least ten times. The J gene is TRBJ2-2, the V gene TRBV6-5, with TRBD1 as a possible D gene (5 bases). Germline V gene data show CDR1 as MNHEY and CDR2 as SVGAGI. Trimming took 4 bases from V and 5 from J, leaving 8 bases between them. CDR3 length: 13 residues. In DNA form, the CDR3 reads TGTGCCAGCAGTTCCCAGGGAACCGGGGAGCTGTTTTTT. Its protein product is CASSSQGTGELFF.

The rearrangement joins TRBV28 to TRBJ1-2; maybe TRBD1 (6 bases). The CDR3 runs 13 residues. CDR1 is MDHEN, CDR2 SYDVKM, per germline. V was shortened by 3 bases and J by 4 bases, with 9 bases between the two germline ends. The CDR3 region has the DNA TGTGCCAGCAGTTTCTCGGACAGCTATGGCTACACCTTC. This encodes CASSFSDSYGYTF.

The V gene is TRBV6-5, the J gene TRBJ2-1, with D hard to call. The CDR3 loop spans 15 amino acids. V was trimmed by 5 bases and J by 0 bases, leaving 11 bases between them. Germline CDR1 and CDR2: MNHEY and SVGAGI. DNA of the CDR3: TGTGCCAGCAGTCAACTCCGAAGCTCCTACAATGAGCAGTTCTTC. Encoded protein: CASSQLRSSYNEQFF.

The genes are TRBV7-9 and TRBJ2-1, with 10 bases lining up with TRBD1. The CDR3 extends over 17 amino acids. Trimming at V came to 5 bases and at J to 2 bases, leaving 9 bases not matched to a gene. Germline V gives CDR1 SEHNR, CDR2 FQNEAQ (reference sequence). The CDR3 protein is CASSTSVGQGAYNEQFF. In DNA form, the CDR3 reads TGTGCCAGCAGCACGTCGGTAGGACAGGGGGCCTACAATGAGCAGTTCTTC.

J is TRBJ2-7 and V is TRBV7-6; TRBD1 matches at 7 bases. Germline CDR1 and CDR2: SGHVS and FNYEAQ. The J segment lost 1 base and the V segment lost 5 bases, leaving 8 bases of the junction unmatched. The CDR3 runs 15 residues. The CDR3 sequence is CASSPRQGRSYEQYF. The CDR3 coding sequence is TGTGCCAGCAGCCCAAGACAGGGAAGGTCCTACGAGCAGTACTTC.

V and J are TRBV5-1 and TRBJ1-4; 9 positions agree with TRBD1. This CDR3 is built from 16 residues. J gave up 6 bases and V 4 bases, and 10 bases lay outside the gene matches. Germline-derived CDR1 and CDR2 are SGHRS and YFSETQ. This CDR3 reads CASSIGTGSVDEKLFF. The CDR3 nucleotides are TGCGCCAGCAGCATCGGGACAGGGAGTGTCGATGAAAAACTGTTTTTT.

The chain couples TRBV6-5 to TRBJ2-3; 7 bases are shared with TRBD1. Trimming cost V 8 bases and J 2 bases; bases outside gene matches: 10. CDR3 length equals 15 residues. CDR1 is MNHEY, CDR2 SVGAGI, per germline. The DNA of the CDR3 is TGTGCCAGCTCATACCAGGGGGTAGTCACAGATACGCAGTATTTT. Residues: CASSYQGVVTDTQYF.

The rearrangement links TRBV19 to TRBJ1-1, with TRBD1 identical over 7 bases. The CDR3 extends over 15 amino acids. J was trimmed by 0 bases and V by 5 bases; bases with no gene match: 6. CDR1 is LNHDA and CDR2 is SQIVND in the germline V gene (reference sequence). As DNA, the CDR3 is TGTGCCAGTAGTTCCCAACAGGGGATGAACACTGAAGCTTTCTTT. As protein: CASSSQQGMNTEAFF.

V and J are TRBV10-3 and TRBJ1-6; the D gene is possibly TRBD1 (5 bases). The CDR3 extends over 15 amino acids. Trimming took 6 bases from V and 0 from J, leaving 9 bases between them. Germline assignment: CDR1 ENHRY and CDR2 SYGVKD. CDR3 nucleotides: TGTGCCATCAGACAGGAGAGCTCCTATAATTCACCCCTCCACTTT. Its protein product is CAIRQESSYNSPLHF.

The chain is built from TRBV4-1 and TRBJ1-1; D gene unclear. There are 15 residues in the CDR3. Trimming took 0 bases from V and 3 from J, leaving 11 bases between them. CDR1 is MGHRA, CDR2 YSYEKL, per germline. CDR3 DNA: TGCGCCAGCAGCCAAGAACTCGTTTTAGACACTGAAGCTTTCTTT. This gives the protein CASSQELVLDTEAFF.